One and the same sample provided the 25 T cell receptor beta chains below, sequenced in a study of T cells after posttransplantation cyclophosphamide. The data were produced by immunoSEQ multiplex PCR, yet TCRdb's version contains in-frame clones alone and is incomplete. The sample lists approximately 52,000 clones, 86% occurring once. The sequenced sample consisted of PBMCs. The receptors come from a man aged 30 to 45 with a blood cancer, CMV-positive, and with a related stem cell donor.

The V gene is TRBV11-2, the J gene TRBJ2-1; 14 bases are a match to TRBD2. The CDR3 covers 16 residues. The trim removed 5 bases at V and 8 bases at J, leaving 8 bases unmatched. Germline CDR1 and CDR2: SGHAT and FQNNGV. The CDR3 DNA reads TGTGCCAGCAGCCAGGGACTAGCGGGAGTCGGTCATGAGCAGTTCTTC. This translates into CASSQGLAGVGHEQFF.

This chain connects TRBV5-5 to TRBJ2-7, with D hard to call. There are 12 residues in the CDR3. Trimming stripped 4 bases from V and 7 bases from J, with 12 bases between. CDR1 is SGHKS, CDR2 YYEKEE, per germline (reference sequence). The CDR3, as DNA: TGTGCCAGCAGCGCTGTATCTCAGGAGCAGTACTTC. Its translation is CASSAVSQEQYF.

In DNA form, the CDR3 reads TGCGCCAGCAGCTTCCTAGCGGGAGTGCCCGGCGCAGATACGCAGTATTTT. Translation: CASSFLAGVPGADTQYF. The gene calls are TRBV5-1 and TRBJ2-3, with 10 bases matching TRBD2. This CDR3 is 17 amino acids long. Germline trimming cut 2 bases from V and 4 bases from J; bases unmatched to any gene: 10. CDR1 and CDR2 (germline): SGHRS, YFSETQ. Full variable domain (missing parts from reference TRBV5-1 and TRBJ2-3): KAGVTQTPRYLIKTRGQQVTLSCSPISGHRSVSWYQQTPGQGLQFLFEYFSETQRNKGNFPGRFSGRQFSNSRSEMNVSTLELGDSALYLCASSFLAGVPGADTQYFGPGTRLTVL.

This clone was seen only once. The gene calls are TRBV7-2 and TRBJ2-5; 7 bases are shared with TRBD2. The V gene end was trimmed by 2 bases and the J gene end by 5 bases; junction bases not matched to a gene: 17. Germline CDR1 SGHTA, CDR2 FQGNSA. The CDR3 has 18 amino acids. This chain's CDR3 is CASSLRWGEGRPTETQYF. CDR3 coding DNA: TGTGCCAGCAGCTTAAGGTGGGGGGAGGGCCGCCCCACGGAGACCCAGTACTTC. Full variable domain (missing parts from reference TRBV7-2 and TRBJ2-5): GAGVSQSPSNKVTEKGKDVELRCDPISGHTALYWYRQSLGQGLEFLIYFQGNSAPDKSGLPSDRFSAERTGGSVSTLTIQRTQQEDSAVYLCASSLRWGEGRPTETQYFGPGTRLLVL.

This clone was found a few times. The chain employs TRBV9 and TRBJ2-7, with D possibly TRBD2 on 5 matching bases. Germline loops: CDR1 SGDLS, CDR2 YYNGEE. Deletions cut 3 bases from V and 5 bases from J, with 12 bases between. The CDR3 contains 13 residues. In DNA, the CDR3 is TGTGCCAGCAGCGCCGATGGGCGGGACGAGCAGTACTTC. Residues: CASSADGRDEQYF.

This clone occurred once. This chain links TRBV30 with TRBJ1-4, with no clear D. CDR1 is GTSNPN and CDR2 is SVGIG in the germline V gene (reference sequence). CDR3 size: 14 residues. Trimming cost V 2 bases and J 4 bases, with 11 bases left between them. The CDR3 nucleotides are TGTGCCTGGAGTACACTGAGGTATAATGAAAAACTGTTTTTT. Its translation: CAWSTLRYNEKLFF. The whole variable domain, filled in from reference TRBV30 and TRBJ1-4, reads SQTIHQWPATLVQPVGSPLSLECTVEGTSNPNLYWYRQAAGRGLQLLFYSVGIGQISSEVPQNLSASRPQDRQFILSSKKLLLSDSGFYLCAWSTLRYNEKLFFGSGTQLSVL.

The genes are TRBV7-8 and TRBJ2-2; perhaps TRBD1 as D (5 bases). Germline-derived CDR1 and CDR2 are SGHVS and FQNEAQ. Trimming took 2 bases from V and 1 from J, leaving 11 bases between them. CDR3 length: 16 amino acids. Here the CDR3 reads CASSLNGRVNTGELFF. CDR3 DNA sequence: TGTGCCAGCAGCTTAAACGGCAGGGTGAACACCGGGGAGCTGTTTTTT.

The chain is built from TRBV11-2 and TRBJ2-7, with a tentative D call TRBD2 (6 bases). The V and J ends lost 0 bases and 4 bases respectively, with 10 bases between them. Germline V lookup: CDR1 SGHAT, CDR2 FQNNGV. This CDR3 region has 14 residues. The CDR3 nucleotides are TGTGCCAGCAGCTTAGAGGCGGGAAGATACGAGCAGTACTTC. This sequence encodes CASSLEAGRYEQYF.

V usage is TRBV27 and J usage is TRBJ1-2; perhaps TRBD1 as D (5 bases). Germline V gene lookup returns CDR1 MNHEY and CDR2 SMNVEV (reference sequence). The CDR3 runs to 15 residues. The V and J ends lost 5 bases and 2 bases respectively, with 15 bases between them. The CDR3 loop is CASSTLRGANYGYTF. The CDR3 region has the DNA TGTGCCAGCAGTACCCTTCGCGGGGCCAACTATGGCTACACCTTC.

The chain combines TRBV4-1 with TRBJ2-2, with D unresolved. This CDR3 is built from 14 residues. Trimming removed 2 bases at V and 7 bases at J, with 11 bases between. The V gene's germline CDR1 is MGHRA and CDR2 YSYEKL. The CDR3: CASSQNRVGGELFF. DNA for the CDR3: TGCGCCAGCAGCCAAAATCGGGTGGGCGGGGAGCTGTTTTTT.

This sequence joins TRBV27 and TRBJ2-2, with 14 bases fitting TRBD2. V shed 7 bases and J 5 bases; nucleotides not matched to a gene: 6. Germline V CDR1 and CDR2: MNHEY, SMNVEV (reference sequence). The CDR3 consists of 16 residues. The CDR3 is CASKTGLAGDTGELFF. As DNA, the CDR3 is TGTGCCAGCAAGACGGGACTAGCGGGAGATACCGGGGAGCTGTTTTTT.

This chain uses TRBV30 with TRBJ1-3; D is undetermined. The CDR3 has 13 residues. Trimming took off 5 bases at V and 0 bases at J, with 8 bases between the two ends. Germline lookup yields CDR1 GTSNPN and CDR2 SVGIG (reference sequence). The CDR3 here is CAWGGRSGNTIYF. CDR3 DNA: TGTGCCTGGGGAGGCCGCTCTGGAAACACCATATATTTT. The full variable domain, with the rest looked up from reference TRBV30 and TRBJ1-3, is SQTIHQWPATLVQPVGSPLSLECTVEGTSNPNLYWYRQAAGRGLQLLFYSVGIGQISSEVPQNLSASRPQDRQFILSSKKLLLSDSGFYLCAWGGRSGNTIYFGEGSWLTVV.

The V gene is TRBV11-2, the J gene TRBJ2-7; 9 nucleotides agree with TRBD1. The CDR3 is made up of 14 amino acids. J lost 7 bases, V lost 5 bases, and 9 bases had no gene match. The germline V gene has CDR1 SGHAT and CDR2 FQNNGV. CDR3 region: CASSVPGTGREQYF. In nucleotides, the CDR3 is TGTGCCAGCAGCGTGCCAGGGACAGGGCGAGAGCAGTACTTC.

The sample holds many counts of this clone. The chain links TRBV28 to TRBJ2-7; 10 bases agree with TRBD2. Germline V CDR1 and CDR2: MDHEN, SYDVKM. This CDR3 region has 15 residues. V dropped 5 bases and J dropped 5; count of bases not matched to a gene: 9. CDR3 region: CASSLGASGRDEQYF. CDR3 nucleotide sequence: TGTGCCAGCAGTCTAGGGGCTAGCGGGAGAGACGAGCAGTACTTC.

The chain couples TRBV23-1 to TRBJ2-1, with TRBD2 matching 10 bases. TRBV23-1 belongs to the ORF category, with a function that is uncertain. The trim removed 11 bases at V and 12 bases at J, leaving 7 bases unmatched. There are 11 residues in the CDR3. CDR3 DNA sequence: TGCGCCCGCCAACTAGCGGGGTGGCAGTTCTTC. Amino acid sequence: CARQLAGWQFF.

The chain employs TRBV19 and TRBJ1-5, with 8 nucleotides matching TRBD1. The CDR3 extends over 17 amino acids. Germline lookup yields CDR1 LNHDA and CDR2 SQIVND (reference sequence). V shed 4 bases and J 2 bases; nucleotides not matched to a gene: 10. The CDR3 region has the DNA TGTGCCAGTAGTAACAGGGGGTCGTTCATTGGCAATCAGCCCCAGCATTTT. Amino acids: CASSNRGSFIGNQPQHF. Filled out from reference TRBV19 and TRBJ1-5, the complete variable domain reads DGGITQSPKYLFRKEGQNVTLSCEQNLNHDAMYWYRQDPGQGLRLIYYSQIVNDFQKGDIAEGYSVSREKKESFPLTVTSAQKNPTAFYLCASSNRGSFIGNQPQHFGDGTRLSIL.

The chain joins TRBV5-6 to TRBJ2-2; weak D call: TRBD1 (6 bases). Germline V lookup: CDR1 SGHDT, CDR2 YYEEEE. The CDR3 is 15 amino acids. The V gene lost 3 bases and the J gene lost 6 bases, with 15 bases spanning the gap. CDR3 residues: CASSSQGHRAGELFF. DNA for the CDR3: TGTGCCAGCAGCTCGCAGGGGCATCGCGCCGGGGAGCTGTTTTTT.

The chain recombines TRBV5-1 with TRBJ1-3, with D unclear. This CDR3 is 14 amino acids long. Germline-derived CDR1 and CDR2 are SGHRS and YFSETQ. V was trimmed by 0 bases and J by 6 bases, leaving 10 bases between them. CDR3 sequence: CASSLGGIENTIYF. Written as DNA, the CDR3 is TGCGCCAGCAGCTTGGGAGGGATCGAAAACACCATATATTTT.

The rearrangement uses TRBV28 and TRBJ1-5; no clear D gene. Per the germline V gene, CDR1 is MDHEN and CDR2 is SYDVKM. The CDR3 loop spans 14 amino acids. Trimming cost V 7 bases and J 5 bases, with 15 bases left between them. CDR3: CASIKELVDQPQHF. CDR3 in DNA: TGTGCCAGCATCAAGGAGTTGGTCGATCAGCCCCAGCATTTT.

The chain employs TRBV5-1 and TRBJ2-5, with D tentatively TRBD2 (6 bases). Deletions cut 8 bases from V and 2 bases from J, with 13 bases between. The CDR3 has 13 amino acids. The germline V gene encodes CDR1 SGHRS and CDR2 YFSETQ. CDR3 sequence reads: CASTNRGQETQYF. CDR3 in DNA: TGCGCCAGTACCAATCGGGGGCAAGAGACCCAGTACTTC.

The V and J genes are TRBV29-1 and TRBJ2-3, with D maybe TRBD2 (6 bases). In germline, CDR1 is SQVTM, CDR2 ANQGSEA. V was cut by 4 bases and J by 2 bases, with 19 bases left in between. The CDR3 totals 16 residues. The chain's CDR3 is CSVVIVGGVFTDTQYF. The CDR3 DNA is TGCAGCGTTGTAATCGTCGGCGGGGTTTTCACAGATACGCAGTATTTT.

The gene calls are TRBV6-5 and TRBJ2-6, with TRBD1 identical over 7 bases. Germline V gene lookup returns CDR1 MNHEY and CDR2 SVGAGI. The CDR3 runs 15 residues. The V and J ends lost 7 bases and 2 bases, in that order; junction bases with no gene match: 5. The CDR3 here is CASTTTGAGANVLTF. In DNA form, the CDR3 reads TGTGCCAGCACCACTACAGGGGCTGGGGCCAACGTCCTGACTTTC.

The genes are TRBV5-1 and TRBJ2-7, with 7 bases fitting TRBD2. Looked up from germline, CDR1 is SGHRS and CDR2 is YFSETQ. There are 19 residues in the CDR3. The V gene end was trimmed by 0 bases and the J gene end by 0 bases; junction bases not matched to a gene: 15. CDR3 DNA sequence: TGCGCCAGCAGCTTGGCCCCGGGGGGTAGCGGAGATAGCTCCTACGAGCAGTACTTC. Protein sequence: CASSLAPGGSGDSSYEQYF.

This chain links TRBV28 with TRBJ2-3; D unresolved. Trimming removed 2 bases at V and 2 bases at J, with 5 bases between. Germline assignment: CDR1 MDHEN and CDR2 SYDVKM. The CDR3 extends over 13 amino acids. CDR3 sequence: CASSLANTDTQYF. CDR3 DNA: TGTGCCAGCAGTTTAGCTAACACAGATACGCAGTATTTT.

This chain joins TRBV21-1 and TRBJ2-5; TRBD1, the D gene given by the table, was not confirmed from the DNA. TRBV21-1 is termed a pseudogene. The CDR3 contains 18 residues. The CDR3 sequence: CASSKAKMDRGAQETQYF. Here the CDR3 DNA reads TGTGCCAGCAGCAAAGCAAAGATGGACAGGGGGGCCCAAGAGACCCAGTACTTC.